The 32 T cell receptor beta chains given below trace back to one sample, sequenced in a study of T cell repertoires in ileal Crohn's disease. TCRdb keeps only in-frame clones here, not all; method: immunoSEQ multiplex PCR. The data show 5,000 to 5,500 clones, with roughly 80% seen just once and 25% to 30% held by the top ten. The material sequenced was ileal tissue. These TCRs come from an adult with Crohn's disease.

The CDR3 spells CASSPTGGTDTEAFF. The CDR3 nucleotides are TGTGCCAGCAGCCCGACAGGGGGTACGGACACTGAAGCTTTCTTT. This chain joins TRBV7-3 and TRBJ1-1; 9 bases map to TRBD1. Germline V lookup: CDR1 SGHTA, CDR2 FQGTGA. This CDR3 is built from 15 residues. V was clipped by 5 bases and J by 3 bases; unmatched bases: 7.

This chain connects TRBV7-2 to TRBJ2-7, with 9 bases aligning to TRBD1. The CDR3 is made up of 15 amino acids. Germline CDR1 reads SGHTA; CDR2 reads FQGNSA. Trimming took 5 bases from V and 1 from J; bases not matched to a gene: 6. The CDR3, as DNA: TGTGCCAGCAGCCTATTAGGACAGGGGTCCTACGAGCAGTACTTC. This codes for CASSLLGQGSYEQYF.

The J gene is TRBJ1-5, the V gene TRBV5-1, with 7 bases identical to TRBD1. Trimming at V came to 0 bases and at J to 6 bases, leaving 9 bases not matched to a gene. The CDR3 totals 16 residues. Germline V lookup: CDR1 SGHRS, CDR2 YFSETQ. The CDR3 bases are TGCGCCAGCAGCTTGGGGGGCGGGACAGTTCCTCAGCCCCAGCATTTT. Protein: CASSLGGGTVPQPQHF.

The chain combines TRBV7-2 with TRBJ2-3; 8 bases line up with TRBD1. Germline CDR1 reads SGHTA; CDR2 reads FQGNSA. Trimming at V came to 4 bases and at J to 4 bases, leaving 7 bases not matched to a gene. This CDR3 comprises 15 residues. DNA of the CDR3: TGTGCCAGCAGCTCACAAGGACAGGGCGCAGATACGCAGTATTTT. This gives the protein CASSSQGQGADTQYF.

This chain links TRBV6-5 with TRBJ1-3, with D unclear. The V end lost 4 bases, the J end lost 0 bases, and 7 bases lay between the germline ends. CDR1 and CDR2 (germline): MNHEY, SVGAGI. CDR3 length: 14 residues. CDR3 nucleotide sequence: TGTGCCAGCAGTTCCCCCTACTCTGGAAACACCATATATTTT. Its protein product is CASSSPYSGNTIYF.

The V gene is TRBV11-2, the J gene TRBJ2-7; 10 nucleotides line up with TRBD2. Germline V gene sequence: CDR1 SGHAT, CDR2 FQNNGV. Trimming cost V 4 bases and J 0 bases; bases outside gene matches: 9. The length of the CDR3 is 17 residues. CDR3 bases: TGTGCCAGCAGCTGGGGAGCGGGGGGGTTAAGCTCCTACGAGCAGTACTTC. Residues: CASSWGAGGLSSYEQYF.

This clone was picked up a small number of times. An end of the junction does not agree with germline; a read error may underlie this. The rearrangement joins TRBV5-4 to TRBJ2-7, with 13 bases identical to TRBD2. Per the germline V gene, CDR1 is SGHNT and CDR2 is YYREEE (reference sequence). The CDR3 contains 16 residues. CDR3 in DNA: TGCGCCAGCAGTCCAGGACTAGCGGGAGAGACCTACGAGCAGTACTTC. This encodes CASSPGLAGETYEQYF.

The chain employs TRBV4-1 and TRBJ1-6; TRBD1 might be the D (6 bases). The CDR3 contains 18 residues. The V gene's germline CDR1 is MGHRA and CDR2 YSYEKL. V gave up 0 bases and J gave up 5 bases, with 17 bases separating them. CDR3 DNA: TGCGCCAGCAGCCAAGAAGGACGGGGGGGCGGAAATAATTCACCCCTCCACTTT. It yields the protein CASSQEGRGGGNNSPLHF.

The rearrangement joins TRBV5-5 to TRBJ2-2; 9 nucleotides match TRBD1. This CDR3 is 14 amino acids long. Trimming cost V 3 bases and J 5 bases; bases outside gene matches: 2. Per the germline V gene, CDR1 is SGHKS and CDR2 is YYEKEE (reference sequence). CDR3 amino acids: CASSSGTGTGELFF. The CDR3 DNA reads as TGTGCCAGCAGCTCCGGGACAGGGACCGGGGAGCTGTTTTTT.

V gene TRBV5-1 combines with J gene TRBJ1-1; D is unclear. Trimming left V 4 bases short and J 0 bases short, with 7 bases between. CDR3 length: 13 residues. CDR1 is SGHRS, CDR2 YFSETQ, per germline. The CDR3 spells CASSQALNTEAFF. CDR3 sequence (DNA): TGCGCCAGCAGCCAGGCGTTGAACACTGAAGCTTTCTTT.

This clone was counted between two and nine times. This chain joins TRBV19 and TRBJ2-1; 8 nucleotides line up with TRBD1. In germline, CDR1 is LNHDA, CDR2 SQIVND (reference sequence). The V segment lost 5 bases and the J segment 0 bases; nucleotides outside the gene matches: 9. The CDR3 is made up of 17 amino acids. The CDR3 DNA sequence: TGTGCCAGTAGTGAGGGGACAGGTTGGAGCTCCTACAATGAGCAGTTCTTC. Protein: CASSEGTGWSSYNEQFF.

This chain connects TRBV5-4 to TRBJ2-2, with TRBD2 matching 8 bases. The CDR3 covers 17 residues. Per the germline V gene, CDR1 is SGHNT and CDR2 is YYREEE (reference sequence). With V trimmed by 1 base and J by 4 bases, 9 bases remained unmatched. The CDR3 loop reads CASSLKTGRAGTGELFF. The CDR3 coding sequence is TGTGCCAGCAGCTTGAAGACCGGGAGGGCCGGCACCGGGGAGCTGTTTTTT.

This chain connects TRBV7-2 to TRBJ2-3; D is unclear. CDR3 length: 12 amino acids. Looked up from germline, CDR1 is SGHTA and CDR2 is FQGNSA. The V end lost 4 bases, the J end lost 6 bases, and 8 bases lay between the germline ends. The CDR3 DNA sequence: TGTGCCAGCAGCTCTTCCCCCGATACGCAGTATTTT. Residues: CASSSSPDTQYF. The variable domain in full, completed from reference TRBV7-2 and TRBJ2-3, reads GAGVSQSPSNKVTEKGKDVELRCDPISGHTALYWYRQSLGQGLEFLIYFQGNSAPDKSGLPSDRFSAERTGGSVSTLTIQRTQQEDSAVYLCASSSSPDTQYFGPGTRLTVL.

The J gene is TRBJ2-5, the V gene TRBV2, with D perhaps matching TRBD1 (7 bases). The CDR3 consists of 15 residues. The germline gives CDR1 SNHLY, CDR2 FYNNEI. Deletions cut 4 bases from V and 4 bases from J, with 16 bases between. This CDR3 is CASSAMTGRGETQYF. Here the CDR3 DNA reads TGTGCCAGCAGTGCCATGACAGGGCGGGGAGAGACCCAGTACTTC.

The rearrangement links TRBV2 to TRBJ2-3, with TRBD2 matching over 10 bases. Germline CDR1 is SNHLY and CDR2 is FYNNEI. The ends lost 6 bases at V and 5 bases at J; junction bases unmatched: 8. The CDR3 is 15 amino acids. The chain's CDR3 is CASSKRGGQGDTQYF. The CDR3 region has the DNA TGTGCCAGCAGCAAGCGGGGGGGCCAAGGAGATACGCAGTATTTT. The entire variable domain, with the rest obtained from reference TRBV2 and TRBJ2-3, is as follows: EPEVTQTPSHQVTQMGQEVILRCVPISNHLYFYWYRQILGQKVEFLVSFYNNEISEKSEIFDDQFSVERPDGSNFTLKIRSTKLEDSAMYFCASSKRGGQGDTQYFGPGTRLTVL.

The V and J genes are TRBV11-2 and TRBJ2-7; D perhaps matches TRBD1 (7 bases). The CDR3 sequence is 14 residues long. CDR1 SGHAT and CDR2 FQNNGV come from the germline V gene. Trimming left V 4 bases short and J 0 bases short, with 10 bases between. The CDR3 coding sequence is TGTGCCAGCAGCTCAGGGGGACTCTCCTACGAGCAGTACTTC. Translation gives CASSSGGLSYEQYF.

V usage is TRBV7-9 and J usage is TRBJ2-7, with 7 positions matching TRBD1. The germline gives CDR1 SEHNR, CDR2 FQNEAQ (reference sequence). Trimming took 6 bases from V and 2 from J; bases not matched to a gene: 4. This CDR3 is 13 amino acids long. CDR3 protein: CASRPGTAYEQYF. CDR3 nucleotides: TGTGCCAGCAGGCCCGGGACAGCCTACGAGCAGTACTTC.

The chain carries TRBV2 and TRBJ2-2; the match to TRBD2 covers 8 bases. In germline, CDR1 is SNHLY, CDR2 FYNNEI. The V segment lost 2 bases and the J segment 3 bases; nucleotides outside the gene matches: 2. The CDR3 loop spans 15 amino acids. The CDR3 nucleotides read TGTGCCAGCAGTGAAAGCGGGAGTTACACCGGGGAGCTGTTTTTT. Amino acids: CASSESGSYTGELFF.

CDR3 nucleotide sequence: TGTGCCTGGAGTGTAACTTACGAGCAGTACTTC. Translation: CAWSVTYEQYF. The chain uses TRBV30 and TRBJ2-7, with no clear D. The CDR3 sequence is 11 residues long. Trimming cost V 0 bases and J 4 bases, with 4 bases left between them. The germline V gene has CDR1 GTSNPN and CDR2 SVGIG (reference sequence).

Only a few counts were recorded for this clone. CDR3 bases: TGTGCCAGCAGCGAGAAAACAGGGGTAGATGAAGCTTTCTTT. Its protein product is CASSEKTGVDEAFF. The rearrangement links TRBV7-9 to TRBJ1-1; 7 nucleotides line up with TRBD1. Germline CDR1 reads SEHNR; CDR2 reads FQNEAQ (reference sequence). The CDR3 totals 14 residues. The V gene end was trimmed by 5 bases and the J gene end by 7 bases; junction bases not matched to a gene: 10.

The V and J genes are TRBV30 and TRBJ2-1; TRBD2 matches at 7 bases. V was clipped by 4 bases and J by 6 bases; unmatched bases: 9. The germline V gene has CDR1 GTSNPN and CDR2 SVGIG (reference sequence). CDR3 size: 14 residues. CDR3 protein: CAWKFQAGRNEQFF. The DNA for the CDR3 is TGTGCCTGGAAGTTTCAAGCGGGACGCAATGAGCAGTTCTTC.

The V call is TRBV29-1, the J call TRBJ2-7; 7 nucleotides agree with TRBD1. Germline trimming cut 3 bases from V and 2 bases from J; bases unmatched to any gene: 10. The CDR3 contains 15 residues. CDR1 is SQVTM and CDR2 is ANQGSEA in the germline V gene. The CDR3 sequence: CSVDAVTGKTYEQYF. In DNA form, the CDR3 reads TGCAGCGTTGATGCCGTGACAGGGAAGACCTACGAGCAGTACTTC.

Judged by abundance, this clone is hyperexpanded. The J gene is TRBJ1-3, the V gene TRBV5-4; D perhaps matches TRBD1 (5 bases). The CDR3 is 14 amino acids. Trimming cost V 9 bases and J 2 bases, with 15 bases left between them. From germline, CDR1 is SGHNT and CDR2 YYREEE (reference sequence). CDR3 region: CATKPRGAGNTIYF. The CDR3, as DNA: TGTGCCACCAAACCCCGGGGGGCTGGAAACACCATATATTTT.

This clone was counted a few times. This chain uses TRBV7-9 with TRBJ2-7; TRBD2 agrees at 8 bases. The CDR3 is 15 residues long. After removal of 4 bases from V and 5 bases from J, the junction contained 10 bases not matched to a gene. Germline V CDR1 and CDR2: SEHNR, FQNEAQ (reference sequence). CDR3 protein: CASSSGESGSNEQYF. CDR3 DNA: TGTGCCAGCAGCTCCGGGGAGAGCGGGAGTAACGAGCAGTACTTC.

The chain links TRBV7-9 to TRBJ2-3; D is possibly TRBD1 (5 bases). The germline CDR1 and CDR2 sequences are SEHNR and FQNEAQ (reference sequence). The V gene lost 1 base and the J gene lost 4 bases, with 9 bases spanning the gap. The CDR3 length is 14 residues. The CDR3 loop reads CASSLGAGSDTQYF. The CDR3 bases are TGTGCCAGCAGCTTAGGCGCAGGGTCAGATACGCAGTATTTT.

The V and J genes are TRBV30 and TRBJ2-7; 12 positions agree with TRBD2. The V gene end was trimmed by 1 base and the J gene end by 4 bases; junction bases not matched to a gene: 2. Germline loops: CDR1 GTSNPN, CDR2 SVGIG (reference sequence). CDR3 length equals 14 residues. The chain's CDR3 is CAWSAGLAGYEQYF. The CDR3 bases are TGTGCCTGGAGTGCCGGACTAGCGGGGTACGAGCAGTACTTC. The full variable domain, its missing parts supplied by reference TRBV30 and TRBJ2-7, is SQTIHQWPATLVQPVGSPLSLECTVEGTSNPNLYWYRQAAGRGLQLLFYSVGIGQISSEVPQNLSASRPQDRQFILSSKKLLLSDSGFYLCAWSAGLAGYEQYFGPGTRLTVT.

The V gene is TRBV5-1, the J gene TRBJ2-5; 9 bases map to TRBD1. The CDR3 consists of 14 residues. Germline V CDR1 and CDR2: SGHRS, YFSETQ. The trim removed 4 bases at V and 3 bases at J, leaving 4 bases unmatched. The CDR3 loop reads CASSRQGVEETQYF. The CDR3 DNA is TGCGCCAGCAGCCGACAGGGGGTCGAAGAGACCCAGTACTTC.

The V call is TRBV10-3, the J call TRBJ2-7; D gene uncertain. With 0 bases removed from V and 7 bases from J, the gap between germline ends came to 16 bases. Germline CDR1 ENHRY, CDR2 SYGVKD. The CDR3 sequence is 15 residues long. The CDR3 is CAISESTDSTAEQYF. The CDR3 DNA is TGTGCCATCAGTGAGTCGACCGACTCCACGGCGGAGCAGTACTTC.

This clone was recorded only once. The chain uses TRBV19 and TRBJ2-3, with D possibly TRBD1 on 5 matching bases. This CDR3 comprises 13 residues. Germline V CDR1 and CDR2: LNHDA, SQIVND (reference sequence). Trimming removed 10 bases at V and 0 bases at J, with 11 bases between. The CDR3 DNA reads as TGTGCCACAGGACACCGTAGCACAGATACGCAGTATTTT. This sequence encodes CATGHRSTDTQYF.

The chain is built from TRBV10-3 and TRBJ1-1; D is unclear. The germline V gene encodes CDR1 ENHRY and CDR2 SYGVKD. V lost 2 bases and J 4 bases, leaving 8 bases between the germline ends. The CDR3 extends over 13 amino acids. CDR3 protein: CAISEGGSTEAFF. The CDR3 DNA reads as TGTGCCATCAGTGAGGGAGGTAGCACTGAAGCTTTCTTT.

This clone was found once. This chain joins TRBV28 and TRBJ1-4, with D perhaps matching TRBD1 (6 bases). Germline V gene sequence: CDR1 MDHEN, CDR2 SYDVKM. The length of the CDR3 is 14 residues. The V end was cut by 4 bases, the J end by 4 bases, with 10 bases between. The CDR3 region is CASSWRGGNEKLFF. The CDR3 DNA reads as TGTGCCAGCAGTTGGAGGGGGGGTAATGAAAAACTGTTTTTT.

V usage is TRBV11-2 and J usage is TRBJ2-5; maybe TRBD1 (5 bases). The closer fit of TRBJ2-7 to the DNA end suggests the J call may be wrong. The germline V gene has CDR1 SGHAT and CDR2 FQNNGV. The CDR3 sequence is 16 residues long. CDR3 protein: CASSLLQGRSSYEQYF. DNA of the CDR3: TGTGCCAGCAGCTTGTTGCAGGGCCGAAGCTCCTACGAGCAGTACTTC.